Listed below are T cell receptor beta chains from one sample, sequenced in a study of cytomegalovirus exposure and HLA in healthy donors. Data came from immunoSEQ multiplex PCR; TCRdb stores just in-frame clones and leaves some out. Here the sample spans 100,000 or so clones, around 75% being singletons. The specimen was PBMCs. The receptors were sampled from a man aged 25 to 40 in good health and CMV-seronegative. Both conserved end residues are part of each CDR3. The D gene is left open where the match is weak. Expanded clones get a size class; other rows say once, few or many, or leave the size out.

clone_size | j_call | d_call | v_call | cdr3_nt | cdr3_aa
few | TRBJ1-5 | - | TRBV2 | TGTGCCAGCAGCATGGGCCAGACCCCTCAGCCCCAGCATTTT | CASSMGQTPQPQHF
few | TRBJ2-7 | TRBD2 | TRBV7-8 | TGTGCCAGCAGCCCGGGACTAGCGAGCTCCTACGAGCAGTACTTC | CASSPGLASSYEQYF
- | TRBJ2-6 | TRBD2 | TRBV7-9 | TGTGCCAGCAGCTTAGGGCTAGCGGGAGTGGGGGCCAACGTCCTGACTTTC | CASSLGLAGVGANVLTF
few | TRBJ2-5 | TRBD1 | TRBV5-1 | TGCGCCAGCAGCTTCAGGGGGCGGGAGACCCAGTACTTC | CASSFRGRETQYF
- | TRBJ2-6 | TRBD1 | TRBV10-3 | TGTGCCATCAGTGGGACAGGGCCGAGCTCTGGGGCCAACGTCCTGACTTTC | CAISGTGPSSGANVLTF
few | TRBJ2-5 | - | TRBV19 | TGTGCCAGCCGGGACACCCAAGAGACCCAGTACTTC | CASRDTQETQYF
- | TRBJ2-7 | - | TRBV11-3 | TGTGCCAGCAGCTTAGAACCCGGCTACGAGCAGTACTTC | CASSLEPGYEQYF
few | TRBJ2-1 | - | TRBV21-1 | TGTGCCAGCAGCACACTTCAGGGGACCAACTACAATGAGCAGTTCTTC | CASSTLQGTNYNEQFF
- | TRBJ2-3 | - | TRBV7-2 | TGTGCCAGCAGCTTGGGTGCGGAGCCGGTTCGCACAGATACGCAGTATTTT | CASSLGAEPVRTDTQYF
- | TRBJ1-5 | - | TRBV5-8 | TGTGCCAGCAGCCAAGGACAGTTTAGCAATCAGCCCCAGCATTTT | CASSQGQFSNQPQHF
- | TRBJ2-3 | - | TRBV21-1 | TGTGCCAGCAGCAAAGACGGACTCCGCCTAGTTCTTCCGTATTTT | CASSKDGLRLVLPYF
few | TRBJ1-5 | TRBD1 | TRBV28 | TGTGCCAGCAGCTGGGACAGGGGTTACGGTCAGCCCCAGCATTTT | CASSWDRGYGQPQHF
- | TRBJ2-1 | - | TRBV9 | TGTGCCAGCAGCGTAGTAGGTGACAGGCTAAATGAGCAGTTCTTC | CASSVVGDRLNEQFF
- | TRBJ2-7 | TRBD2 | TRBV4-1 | TGCGCCAGCAGCCAACTGAGACTAGCCAGAGCCTACGAGCAGTACTTC | CASSQLRLARAYEQYF
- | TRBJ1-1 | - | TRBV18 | TGTGCCAGCTCACCACTGGACGCAGGGCTCAACACTGAAGCTTTCTTT | CASSPLDAGLNTEAFF
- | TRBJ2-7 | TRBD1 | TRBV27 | TGTGCCAGCCGAAGAAAGGACAGGGGGCCGTACGAGCAGTACTTC | CASRRKDRGPYEQYF
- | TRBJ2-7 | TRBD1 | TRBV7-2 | TGTGCCAGCAGCTCCCTGGGACAGGTGGGGCAGCGGTACTTC | CASSSLGQVGQRYF
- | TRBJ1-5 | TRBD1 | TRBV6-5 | TGTGCCAGCAGCTGGGGACAGGGGGATCAGCCCCAGCATTTT | CASSWGQGDQPQHF
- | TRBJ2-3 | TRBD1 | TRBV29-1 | TGCAGCGCTGGGGGACAGGGCGGGACAGATACGCAGTATTTT | CSAGGQGGTDTQYF
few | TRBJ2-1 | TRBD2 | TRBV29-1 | TGCAGCGTTGAATGGGGGACTAGCGGATACAATGAGCAGTTCTTC | CSVEWGTSGYNEQFF
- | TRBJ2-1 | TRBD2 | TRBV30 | TGTGCCTGGAGCGTGACTAGCGGATACAATGAGCAGTTCTTC | CAWSVTSGYNEQFF
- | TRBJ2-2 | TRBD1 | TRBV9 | TGTGCCAGCAGCGCGAGCAGGACAGGGAGGGGGGAGCTGTTTTTT | CASSASRTGRGELFF
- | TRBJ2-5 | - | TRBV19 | TGTGCCAGTAAAGTATCCGCGACGGGAGAGACCCAGTACTTC | CASKVSATGETQYF
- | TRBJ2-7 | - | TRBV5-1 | TGCGCCAGCAGCCCAAGCCATCCCCGGACTCGGCCCTACGAGCAGTACTTC | CASSPSHPRTRPYEQYF
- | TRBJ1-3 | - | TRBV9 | TGTGCCAGCAGCGGCCCCACGGAGTACGGAAACACCATATATTTT | CASSGPTEYGNTIYF
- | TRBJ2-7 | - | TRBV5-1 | TGCGCCAGCAGCTTGGGGGTAGCGGAAGCGTCATCCTACGAGCAGTACTTC | CASSLGVAEASSYEQYF
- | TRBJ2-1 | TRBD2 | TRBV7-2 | TGTGCCAGCAGCTTGTTACTAGCGGCATCAGATGAGCAGTTCTTC | CASSLLLAASDEQFF
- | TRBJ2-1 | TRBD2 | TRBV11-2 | TGTGCCAGCAGCGCGTTGGGACTAGCGGGGCGAGGGGATGAGCAGTTCTTC | CASSALGLAGRGDEQFF
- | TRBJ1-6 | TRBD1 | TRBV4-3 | TGCGCCAGCAGCCCCGGACAGGGACCAAATTCACCCCTCCACTTT | CASSPGQGPNSPLHF
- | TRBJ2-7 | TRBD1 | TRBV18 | TGTGCCAGCTCACAAGAACAGGGGGTCTTCTACGAGCAGTACTTC | CASSQEQGVFYEQYF
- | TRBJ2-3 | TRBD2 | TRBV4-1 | TGCGCCAGCAGCCAATTTTTGCGGGAGGGTGCAGATACGCAGTATTTT | CASSQFLREGADTQYF
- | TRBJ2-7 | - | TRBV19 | TGTGCCAGTAGTGACAGGCGAACCTACGAGCAGTACTTC | CASSDRRTYEQYF
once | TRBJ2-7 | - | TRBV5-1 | TGCGCCAGCAGCCCCATTGGGCCTCTCTACGAGCAGTACTTC | CASSPIGPLYEQYF
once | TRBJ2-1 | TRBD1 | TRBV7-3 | TGTGCCAGCAGCCTCACCCCACAGGGGCACTACAATGAGCAGTTCTTC | CASSLTPQGHYNEQFF
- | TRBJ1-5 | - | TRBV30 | TGTGCCTGGAGTGTTACGCCGGGCAATCAGCCCCAGCATTTT | CAWSVTPGNQPQHF
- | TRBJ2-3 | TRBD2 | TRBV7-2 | TGTGCCAGCAGCTTAGTGGCGGGAGTGATAGATACGCAGTATTTT | CASSLVAGVIDTQYF
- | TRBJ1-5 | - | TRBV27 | TGTGCCAGCTCTCCTAGCAATCAGCCCCAGCATTTT | CASSPSNQPQHF
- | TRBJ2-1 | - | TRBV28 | TGTGCCAGCAGTTTTGACGCAGGAACCGTGAATGAGCAGTTCTTC | CASSFDAGTVNEQFF
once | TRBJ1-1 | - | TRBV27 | TGTGCCAGCAGTTACGGACAGTACACTGAAGCTTTCTTT | CASSYGQYTEAFF
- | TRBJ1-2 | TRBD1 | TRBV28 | TGTGCCAGCAGTACCCCAGGGGGCCGATCCTATGGCTACACCTTC | CASSTPGGRSYGYTF
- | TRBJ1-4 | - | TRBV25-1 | TGTGCCAGCAGTGAATCTTGGGGGGTGGGTGAAAAACTGTTTTTT | CASSESWGVGEKLFF
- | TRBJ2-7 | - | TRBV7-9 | TGTGCCAGCAGCTCGGCCTACGAGCAGTACTTC | CASSSAYEQYF
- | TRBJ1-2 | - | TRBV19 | TGTGCCAGTAGTCCCGACGGAGACTATGGCTACACCTTC | CASSPDGDYGYTF
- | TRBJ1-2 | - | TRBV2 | TGTGCCTACAGCAGTGAGGGCCGAAAGAATGGCTACACCTTC | CAYSSEGRKNGYTF
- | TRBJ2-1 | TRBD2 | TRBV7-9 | TGTGCCAGCAGCTTGGATTGGGGCGGGGGGTGGTTCTTC | CASSLDWGGGWFF
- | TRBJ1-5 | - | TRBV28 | TGTGCCAGCAGTTCTCCCTGGGGGGACAGCAATCAGCCCCAGCATTTT | CASSSPWGDSNQPQHF
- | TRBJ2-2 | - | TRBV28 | TGTGCCAGCAGGGCCTCCCACCGGGAGCTGTTTTTT | CASRASHRELFF
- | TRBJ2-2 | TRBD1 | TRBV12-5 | TGTGCTAGTGGCAACCGGGACAGGGTCCAAAGTCCCGGGGAGCTGTTTTTT | CASGNRDRVQSPGELFF
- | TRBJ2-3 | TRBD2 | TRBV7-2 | TGTGCCAGCAGCTTAGTAACTAGCGGGAGTTCTGGAGATACGCAGTATTTT | CASSLVTSGSSGDTQYF
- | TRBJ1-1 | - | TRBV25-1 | TGTGCCAGCAGGCCAGGGGACACTGAAGCTTTCTTT | CASRPGDTEAFF
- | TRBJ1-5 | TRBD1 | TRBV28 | TGTGCCAGCAGTTTTAGGGGACAGGGGGCGAATCAGCCCCAGCATTTT | CASSFRGQGANQPQHF
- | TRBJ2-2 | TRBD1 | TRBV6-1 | TGTGCCACCCACTGGACAGGGATCATCACCGGGGAGCTGTTTTTT | CATHWTGIITGELFF
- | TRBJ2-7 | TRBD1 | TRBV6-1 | TGTGCCAGCAGCTCGGGACAGGGCCTCTACGAGCAGTACTTC | CASSSGQGLYEQYF
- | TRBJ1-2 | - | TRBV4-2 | TGTGCCAGCAGCCAAGATCAGGCGGGGAACTATGGCTACACCTTC | CASSQDQAGNYGYTF
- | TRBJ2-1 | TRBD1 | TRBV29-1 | TGCAGCGTTGCTGGGGACAGTGTTTACAATGAGCAGTTCTTC | CSVAGDSVYNEQFF